This TCR beta chain was identified in a study of identical twins. Points from the study as a whole: Sequences that were beta out-of-frame showed weaker excess twin sharing.

Regarding this clonotype: Its specificity is unknown.

Via MiXCR, TCRdb re-called the 5' RACE reads, giving one row per CDR3 protein. Of fewer than 500,000 distinct CDR3 sequences in the sample, 20% to 25% are singletons; the top ten hold roughly 2.8%. These records were also assigned to another study, of T cells expressing NK-cell markers. As that report states: The authors sequenced eight donors, of whom seven were HCMV-seropositive and one was seronegative. Top CD8+ clonotypes included the dominant CD3+CD56+NKG2C+ clonotypes in six donors.

The TCR comes from a woman under 30 in good health. The material sequenced was CD4+ T cells sorted from blood.

This CDR3 is CASSRGSWAGELFF. The DNA of the CDR3 is TGTGCCAGCAGCAGAGGTAGTTGGGCCGGGGAGCTGTTTTTT. The J gene is TRBJ2-2, the V gene TRBV2; D gene uncertain. The CDR3 runs to 14 residues. Germline loops: CDR1 SNHLY, CDR2 FYNNEI. Trimming took 6 bases from V and 6 from J, leaving 14 bases between them. The full variable domain, completed using reference TRBV2 and TRBJ2-2, is EPEVTQTPSHQVTQMGQEVILRCVPISNHLYFYWYRQILGQKVEFLVSFYNNEISEKSEIFDDQFSVERPDGSNFTLKIRSTKLEDSAMYFCASSRGSWAGELFFGEGSRLTVL.